This TCR beta chain emerged from a study of OX40 agonist ivuxolimab in advanced cancers. For the study at large: Partial responses were achieved by three patients, of whom one had hepatocellular carcinoma and two had cutaneous melanoma.

Sequencing was performed with immunoSEQ multiplex PCR; in TCRdb, only in-frame clones are kept and a portion is missing. The sample records under 40,000 clones, about four fifths being singletons. Study-level points and caveats: The study observed clonal expansion of CD4+ and CD8+ blood T cells by week 6 at 0.1 to 3.0 mg/kg.

CDR3 length equals 14 residues. The V end lost 7 bases, the J end lost 3 bases, and 14 bases lay between the germline ends. Germline CDR1 and CDR2: SNHLY and FYNNEI. This clone was counted once. Its target is not known. Excluded were patients having autoimmune disease history or systemic immunosuppression. The chain is built from TRBV2 and TRBJ2-3; a possible D gene is TRBD1 (6 bases). The TCR originated in an adult with an advanced solid tumor such as melanoma, head and neck, liver or kidney cancer. Material: CD4+ or CD8+ T cells sorted from blood, obtained in a trial of the OX40 agonist ivuxolimab. CDR3 sequence reads: CASNSQGRTDTQYF. CDR3 sequence (DNA): TGTGCCAGCAACTCCCAGGGGCGGACAGATACGCAGTATTTT.